The 8 T cell receptor beta chains reported below all come from one sample, sequenced in a study of STAT5B mutations in CD4+ large granular lymphocyte leukemia. TCRdb's copy holds only in-frame clones and misses some; the assay was immunoSEQ multiplex PCR. The top ten clones hold about 3% of a sample with around 43,000 clones, roughly 85% of them seen once. Material: CD4+ T cells from blood buffy coats. All receptors come from a human donor in good health.

The rearrangement uses TRBV19 and TRBJ1-5; 8 nucleotides line up with TRBD1. With V trimmed by 3 bases and J by 9 bases, 7 bases remained unmatched. Germline CDR1 and CDR2: LNHDA and SQIVND (reference sequence). CDR3 length: 14 residues. CDR3: CASSMWDRQSPQHF. CDR3 sequence (DNA): TGTGCCAGTAGTATGTGGGACAGGCAATCGCCCCAGCATTTT.

This clone has more than one count but fewer than ten. The chain links TRBV25-1 to TRBJ1-2, with D perhaps matching TRBD1 (6 bases). Germline V gene lookup returns CDR1 MGHDK and CDR2 SYGVNS. Trimming pared 8 bases from V and 7 bases from J, leaving 14 bases between. CDR3 length: 12 amino acids. The CDR3 spells CASASGTSGYTF. DNA of the CDR3: TGTGCCAGCGCCTCGGGGACATCTGGCTACACCTTC.

V usage is TRBV28 and J usage is TRBJ1-4; 9 nucleotides match TRBD1. The CDR3 contains 16 residues. In germline, CDR1 is MDHEN, CDR2 SYDVKM. The V segment lost 6 bases and the J segment 0 bases; nucleotides outside the gene matches: 5. The CDR3 sequence is CASRWDRVTTNEKLFF. The CDR3 bases are TGTGCCAGCAGATGGGACAGGGTTACAACTAATGAAAAACTGTTTTTT. The full variable domain, with the rest looked up from reference TRBV28 and TRBJ1-4, is DVKVTQSSRYLVKRTGEKVFLECVQDMDHENMFWYRQDPGLGLRLIYFSYDVKMKEKGDIPEGYSVSREKKERFSLILESASTNQTSMYLCASRWDRVTTNEKLFFGSGTQLSVL.

This clone was observed a single time. The CDR3 here is CASSITRQGAEAFF. CDR3 bases: TGTGCCAGCAGCATAACGAGACAGGGGGCTGAAGCTTTCTTT. The chain has TRBV7-2 and TRBJ1-1; TRBD1 matches 9 bases. The CDR3 is made up of 14 amino acids. In germline, CDR1 is SGHTA, CDR2 FQGNSA. Trimming at V came to 5 bases and at J to 6 bases, leaving 7 bases not matched to a gene. Looking up the rest from reference TRBV7-2 and TRBJ1-1 gives the full variable domain: GAGVSQSPSNKVTEKGKDVELRCDPISGHTALYWYRQSLGQGLEFLIYFQGNSAPDKSGLPSDRFSAERTGGSVSTLTIQRTQQEDSAVYLCASSITRQGAEAFFGQGTRLTVV.

V and J are TRBV21-1 and TRBJ2-5; the D call of TRBD1 is as the table states it, not checked on the DNA. TRBV21-1 is reported as a pseudogene. This CDR3 spans 16 amino acids. The CDR3 DNA follows: TGTGCCAGCAGCGGCCCCCTGGGACAGAGACAAGAGACCCAGTACTTC. Its translation: CASSGPLGQRQETQYF.

The chain combines TRBV7-2 with TRBJ1-1; unclear D gene. The length of the CDR3 is 15 residues. Germline CDR1 is SGHTA and CDR2 is FQGNSA. The V and J ends lost 3 bases and 7 bases respectively, with 18 bases between them. The CDR3 coding sequence is TGTGCCAGCAGCTTTGATCTTATTGCCGGACGTGAAGCTTTCTTT. This encodes CASSFDLIAGREAFF.

The chain carries TRBV30 and TRBJ2-7; the D gene is possibly TRBD1 (6 bases). The germline V and J ends were trimmed by 0 bases and 4 bases, with 19 bases remaining between them. CDR1 and CDR2 (germline): GTSNPN, SVGIG (reference sequence). This CDR3 has 16 amino acids. CDR3 protein: CAWSVRAGQSRYEQYF. CDR3 sequence (DNA): TGTGCCTGGAGTGTACGAGCAGGACAGAGTAGGTACGAGCAGTACTTC.

V gene TRBV12-5 combines with J gene TRBJ2-4, with D possibly TRBD1 on 6 matching bases. This CDR3 has 14 residues. Germline V gene lookup returns CDR1 LGHNT and CDR2 FRNRAP. The V and J ends lost 6 bases and 4 bases respectively, with 13 bases between them. CDR3 DNA sequence: TGTGCTAGTGGAAACGGACAGAAAAAAAACATTCAGTACTTC. It yields the protein CASGNGQKKNIQYF.